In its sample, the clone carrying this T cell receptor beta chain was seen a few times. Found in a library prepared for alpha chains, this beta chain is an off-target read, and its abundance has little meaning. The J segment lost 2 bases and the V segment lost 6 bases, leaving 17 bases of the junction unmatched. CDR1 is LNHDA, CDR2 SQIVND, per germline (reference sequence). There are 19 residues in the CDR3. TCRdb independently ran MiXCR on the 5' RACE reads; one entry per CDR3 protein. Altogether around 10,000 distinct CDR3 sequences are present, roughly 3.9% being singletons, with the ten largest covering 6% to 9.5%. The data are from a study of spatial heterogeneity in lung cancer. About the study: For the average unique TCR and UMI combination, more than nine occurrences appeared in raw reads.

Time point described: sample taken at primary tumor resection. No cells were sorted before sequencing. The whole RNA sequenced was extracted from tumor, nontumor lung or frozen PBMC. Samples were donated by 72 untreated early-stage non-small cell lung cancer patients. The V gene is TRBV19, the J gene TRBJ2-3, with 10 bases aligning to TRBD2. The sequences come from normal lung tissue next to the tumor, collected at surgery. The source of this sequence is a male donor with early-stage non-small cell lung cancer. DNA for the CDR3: TGTGCCAGTAGGCCACCCCAGGGAGCAGCGGGAGGGCACACAGATACGCAGTATTTT. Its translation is CASRPPQGAAGGHTDTQYF.